This T cell receptor (beta chain) was documented in a study of T cell responses to AZD1222 COVID-19 vaccine. Overall study context: Pooled in the analysis were second doses at about 4 or about 12 weeks. Findings of the study overall: The span of vaccine-associated CD4 TCRs extended across spike, with dominance at 160-218 and 743-854. Epitopes outside B.1.351 and B.1.1.7 mutated regions reportedly drew nearly half of spike TCRs.

This clone was counted once. Its specificity is unknown. Clones were read by immunoSEQ multiplex PCR, and TCRdb kept only the in-frame ones, dropping some. The sample has 140,000 to 150,000 clones; 92% are singletons. V dropped 0 bases and J dropped 7 bases, with 7 bases sitting between them. The CDR3 has 14 residues. The germline V gene has CDR1 SGHDN and CDR2 FVKESK. The source was peripheral blood, collected on day 0 of AZD1222 vaccination. The chain combines TRBV14 with TRBJ1-6; D not resolved. The receptor comes from an adult in good health. The CDR3 region has the DNA TGTGCCAGCAGCCAAGATTCATGGAATTCACCCCTCCACTTT. Its protein product is CASSQDSWNSPLHF.